The clone carrying this T cell receptor beta chain has more than one count but fewer than ten. Its target is unknown. The data derive from a study of response to subunit inactivated influenza vaccine. Study-wide findings and caveats: The authors put forward the suggestion that each seasonal influenza vaccination may bring in only a limited number of new T cells.

The CDR3 has 16 residues. Trimming removed 2 bases from V and 2 bases from J, with 13 bases in between. Via MiXCR, TCRdb re-called the RT-PCR reads, giving one row per CDR3 protein. The table includes about half a million distinct CDR3 sequences, around 8% detected once. The gene calls are TRBV12-3 or TRBV12-4 and TRBJ1-5, with D uncertain. Sequenced here: PBMCs from blood, sampled less than 30 months after vaccination. This TCR derives from a man aged 50-75 years who received an inactivated influenza vaccine. The CDR3 reads CASSLRGRSGNQPQHF. CDR3 in DNA: TGTGCCAGCAGTTTAAGAGGGCGCTCTGGCAATCAGCCCCAGCATTTT.